Shown below are 9 T cell receptor beta chains from a single sample sequenced in a study of glioma-infiltrating T cells after dendritic cell vaccination. Profiling relied on immunoSEQ multiplex PCR, and the TCRdb table lists in-frame clones only, not all of them. The sample has under 40,000 clones, roughly 90% seen once; the top ten hold 2.2%. Sequenced here: blood, sampled before dendritic cell vaccination. These receptors all come from a human donor with glioblastoma.

This chain uses TRBV23-1 with TRBJ2-5; TRBD1 is a possible D gene (5 bases). TRBJ2-7 matches the DNA end more closely, so the J call is doubtful. TRBV23-1 is an ORF, with its function uncertain. The CDR3 contains 15 residues. The CDR3 reads CASSMTDFCSYEQYF. The CDR3 DNA is TGCGCCAGCAGTATGACAGATTTTTGTTCCTACGAGCAGTACTTC.

The rearrangement joins TRBV19 to TRBJ2-1; maybe TRBD2 (5 bases). The CDR3 is made up of 15 amino acids. Trimming shortened V by 11 bases and J by 15 bases, and 32 bases separated the two germline ends. Germline V lookup: CDR1 LNHDA, CDR2 SQIVND (reference sequence). The CDR3 bases are TGTGCCTCCAGTGAGGGTCTCGACCACAACCGATCCTGGTTCTTC. Its protein is CASSEGLDHNRSWFF.

V and J are TRBV2 and TRBJ2-2; D might be TRBD2 (5 bases). Germline assignment: CDR1 SNHLY and CDR2 FYNNEI. The CDR3 totals 14 residues. The V and J ends lost 2 bases and 3 bases respectively, with 7 bases between them. The CDR3 spells CASSELRDTGELFF. CDR3 nucleotide sequence: TGTGCCAGCAGTGAACTGCGGGACACCGGGGAGCTGTTTTTT.

The V gene is TRBV5-5, the J gene TRBJ2-7; perhaps TRBD2 as D (6 bases). V was trimmed by 0 bases and J by 1 base, leaving 8 bases between them. Germline loops: CDR1 SGHKS, CDR2 YYEKEE (reference sequence). The CDR3 loop spans 14 amino acids. CDR3 amino acids: CASSLVGRSYEQYF. The CDR3 nucleotides read TGTGCCAGCAGCTTGGTCGGGAGATCCTACGAGCAGTACTTC.

The chain is built from TRBV28 and TRBJ1-4; 10 positions match TRBD1. CDR1 and CDR2 (germline): MDHEN, SYDVKM. J lost 0 bases, V lost 5 bases, and 3 bases had no gene match. The CDR3 contains 16 residues. CDR3 sequence: CASSPDRGTTNEKLFF. Written as DNA, the CDR3 is TGTGCCAGCAGTCCGGACAGGGGGACAACTAATGAAAAACTGTTTTTT.

The chain combines TRBV9 with TRBJ2-2; tentative D call: TRBD2 (5 bases). Germline V CDR1 and CDR2: SGDLS, YYNGEE. The CDR3 has 15 amino acids. V was shortened by 0 bases and J by 4 bases, with 10 bases between the two germline ends. Here the CDR3 DNA reads TGTGCCAGCAGCGTAGGTGGCGGGTCCACCGGGGAGCTGTTTTTT. This translates into CASSVGGGSTGELFF.

This chain connects TRBV7-8 to TRBJ2-1; D may be TRBD1 (6 bases). This CDR3 comprises 16 residues. V gave up 5 bases and J gave up 3 bases, with 17 bases separating them. The germline gives CDR1 SGHVS, CDR2 FQNEAQ. The DNA of the CDR3 is TGTGCCAGCAGCGCACGAGACAGGTCCTTCTACAATGAGCAGTTCTTC. Encoded protein: CASSARDRSFYNEQFF.

The rearrangement links TRBV29-1 to TRBJ2-5, with no clear D. This CDR3 contains 12 residues. The germline V gene encodes CDR1 SQVTM and CDR2 ANQGSEA. With 4 bases removed from V and 2 bases from J, the gap between germline ends came to 8 bases. The CDR3 nucleotides are TGCAGCGTTGCTGAAGCTCAAGAGACCCAGTACTTC. Amino acid sequence: CSVAEAQETQYF.

The rearrangement joins TRBV19 to TRBJ1-2, with 8 bases fitting TRBD1. This CDR3 is 15 amino acids long. J was trimmed by 1 base and V by 3 bases; bases with no gene match: 4. Germline V gene sequence: CDR1 LNHDA, CDR2 SQIVND (reference sequence). The CDR3 DNA reads TGTGCCAGTAGTATTCGGACAGGGCTTAACTATGGCTACACCTTC. Translating it yields CASSIRTGLNYGYTF. The entire variable domain, with the rest obtained from reference TRBV19 and TRBJ1-2, is as follows: DGGITQSPKYLFRKEGQNVTLSCEQNLNHDAMYWYRQDPGQGLRLIYYSQIVNDFQKGDIAEGYSVSREKKESFPLTVTSAQKNPTAFYLCASSIRTGLNYGYTFGSGTRLTVV.